This T cell receptor beta chain was identified during a study of blood T cell repertoires in COVID-19 (dated by TCRdb to the early 2020s). About the investigation overall: The collaborator samples originated in the United States, Italy and Spain and spanned the acute and convalescent phases of COVID-19. The samples were drawn from the first 160 participants of the ongoing ImmuneRACE study and from about 1,200 subjects provided by 6 global collaborators. The repertoires were released in a freely available public database intended as a resource for research on the immune response to SARS-CoV-2. A de-identified subject ID, COVID-19 status, age in years and sex were almost always included in the sample metadata. The material from the prospective study consisted of cDNA or gDNA derived from T cells, B-cell-depleted T cells, or PBMCs. Deeply sampled blood TCRbeta repertoires from subjects exposed to, actively infected with, or recovered from COVID-19 were included in the dataset. HLA class I and class II types, where available, came from metadata supplied by the sample provider rather than from assay-based typing.

CDR3 length: 13 amino acids, cysteine to phenylalanine. Only the CDR3 DNA is retained, 39 bases long and in frame from the first base. The junction shows trimming of 4 bases on V and 5 bases on J, plus 11 bases between the germline ends. Via the germline V gene (reference sequence), CDR1 is LNHDA and CDR2 SQIVND. General findings and caveats noted by the study authors: The quantity of clinical and demographic metadata differed by source and by participant and was supplied without curation.

TCRbeta CDR3 regions were amplified from genomic DNA using the immunoSEQ Assay, a bias-controlled multiplex PCR. The paper's processing steps were these. The number of nucleated cells in each sample was estimated by amplification of reference gene primers within the assay. To quantify the absolute abundance of each unique TCRbeta CDR3 rearrangement, sequence reads were collapsed and filtered. For each sample, productive Simpson clonality was calculated as the square root of Simpson's diversity index across productive rearrangements. Imported from immuneACCESS, the table was reduced by TCRdb to in-frame sequences with V and J called. These copies leave out some clones; in studies compared against another copy, an unresolved V gene accounts for under half, and the cause of the remainder is not known. The V and J calls and clone size are taken from that table; D and trimming were inferred from the DNA. The sample data list some 160,000 clones, and about four fifths of these were observed just once. In total, the top ten clones hold less than 3% of the sample.

At one collaborating source in Seattle, patients were enrolled during active infection and were followed longitudinally through the course of disease. Each collaborating institution followed its own protocols to collect whole blood in K2EDTA tubes. For TCRbeta analysis, collaborators shipped samples as frozen whole blood, isolated PBMCs, or DNA extracted from either of those sample types. As regards this clone: This receptor's antigen is unknown. Base qualities are not recorded, but no much larger clone differs from it by a single base.

This sequence uses TRBV19 and TRBJ1-1, with no D gene named confidently. Material for sequencing was peripheral blood. This TCR derives from a woman of 80 years or more with COVID-19, enrolled during active disease. CDR3 reads: CASSSRVATEAFF. The DNA sequence is given as TGTGCCAGTAGTAGTCGGGTAGCGACTGAAGCTTTCTTT.